One T cell receptor (beta chain) is described in this entry. Original handling: Nucleated cell counts were estimated from reference gene primer amplification. Measured with immunoSEQ multiplex PCR; TCRdb has only the in-frame clones, and not every one. The D gene and trimming were derived from the DNA, and the V and J assignments and clone size from that table. The table lists 150,000 to 200,000 clones, around 90% of them singletons. The V and J ends lost 4 bases and 0 bases respectively, with 8 bases between them. The CDR3 runs to 14 residues. Germline loops: CDR1 MRHNA, CDR2 SNTAGT. This entry is derived from a study of blood T cell repertoires in COVID-19. Turning to the study itself: The United States, Italy and Spain were the sources of the acute and convalescent COVID-19 samples.

Sequencing was performed on peripheral blood. V is TRBV6-4 and J is TRBJ2-3; D is unclear. The source is a man aged 18-30 years with acute or convalescent COVID-19. The CDR3 coding sequence is TGTGCCAGCAGTGTTGACTCCAGCACAGATACGCAGTATTTT. It is translated as CASSVDSSTDTQYF.